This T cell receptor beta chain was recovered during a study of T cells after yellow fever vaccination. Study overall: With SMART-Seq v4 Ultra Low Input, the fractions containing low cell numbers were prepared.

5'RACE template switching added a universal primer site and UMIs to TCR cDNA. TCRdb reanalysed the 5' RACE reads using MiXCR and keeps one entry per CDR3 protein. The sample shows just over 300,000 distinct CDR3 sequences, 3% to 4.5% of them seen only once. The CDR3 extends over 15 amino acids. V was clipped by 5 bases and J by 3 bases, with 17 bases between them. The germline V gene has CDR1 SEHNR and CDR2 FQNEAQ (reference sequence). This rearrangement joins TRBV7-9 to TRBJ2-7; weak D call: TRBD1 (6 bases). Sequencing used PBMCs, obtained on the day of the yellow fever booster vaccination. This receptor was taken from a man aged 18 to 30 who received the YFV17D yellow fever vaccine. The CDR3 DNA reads TGTGCCAGCAGCGATACAGGGTCAGGCTACTACGAGCAGTACGTC. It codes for CASSDTGSGYYEQYV.